This is a list of T cell receptor beta chains from one sample in a study of CD8 T cells in ankylosing spondylitis. TCRdb reprocessed the 5' RACE reads via MiXCR and lists one record per CDR3 protein. The sample includes 230,000 or so distinct CDR3 sequences, 24% of them seen just once. The sample taken for sequencing was blood, either unsorted or a sorted T cell fraction (not recorded which). The receptors originated from a male donor with ankylosing spondylitis or in good health (not recorded which). Both conserved end residues are part of each CDR3. The order of the fields is V gene, D gene, J gene, clone size, CDR3 protein, CDR3 DNA. The D gene is left open where the match is weak. Size is omitted from some rows. Given values are once, few, many or a class for expanded clones.

v_gene: TRBV5-1; d_gene: NA; j_gene: TRBJ2-5; abundance: NA; CDR3aa: CASSLGTTQETQYF; CDR3nt: TGCGCCAGCAGCTTGGGGACGACACAAGAGACCCAGTACTTC
v_gene: TRBV25-1; d_gene: NA; j_gene: TRBJ2-7; abundance: few; CDR3aa: CASSNPEGGVYEQYF; CDR3nt: TGTGCCAGCAGTAACCCAGAGGGGGGCGTATACGAGCAGTACTTC
v_gene: TRBV10-1; d_gene: NA; j_gene: TRBJ2-7; abundance: NA; CDR3aa: CARKGRYEQYF; CDR3nt: TGCGCCCGCAAGGGGAGGTACGAGCAGTACTTC
v_gene: TRBV29-1; d_gene: NA; j_gene: TRBJ2-6; abundance: many; CDR3aa: CSVTSTDSGANVLTF; CDR3nt: TGCAGCGTAACCTCGACAGACTCTGGGGCCAACGTCCTGACTTTC
v_gene: TRBV20-1; d_gene: NA; j_gene: TRBJ2-7; abundance: NA; CDR3aa: CSARDRAPWEQYF; CDR3nt: TGCAGTGCTAGAGACAGGGCCCCTTGGGAGCAGTACTTC
v_gene: TRBV12-3/TRBV12-4; d_gene: NA; j_gene: TRBJ2-7; abundance: few; CDR3aa: CASSLRGLRTAYEQYF; CDR3nt: TGTGCCAGCAGTTTAAGGGGACTCCGTACCGCCTACGAGCAGTACTTC
v_gene: TRBV20-1; d_gene: TRBD1; j_gene: TRBJ1-1; abundance: NA; CDR3aa: CSARKDRGTGTEAFF; CDR3nt: TGCAGTGCTAGAAAGGACAGGGGAACGGGCACTGAAGCTTTCTTT
v_gene: TRBV7-2; d_gene: TRBD1; j_gene: TRBJ1-5; abundance: few; CDR3aa: CASSLRQGGNQPQHF; CDR3nt: TGTGCCAGCAGCTTAAGACAGGGTGGCAATCAGCCCCAGCATTTT
v_gene: TRBV12-3/TRBV12-4; d_gene: NA; j_gene: TRBJ2-6; abundance: NA; CDR3aa: CASSYPRSTGANVLTF; CDR3nt: TGTGCCAGCAGTTACCCACGCTCAACAGGGGCCAACGTCCTGACTTTC
v_gene: TRBV7-2; d_gene: NA; j_gene: TRBJ2-3; abundance: many; CDR3aa: CASSLRVDTQYF; CDR3nt: TGTGCCAGCAGCTTGCGGGTGGATACGCAGTATTTT
v_gene: TRBV20-1; d_gene: NA; j_gene: TRBJ2-2; abundance: NA; CDR3aa: CSARAGATGELFF; CDR3nt: TGCAGTGCTAGAGCTGGAGCCACCGGGGAGCTGTTTTTT
v_gene: TRBV20-1; d_gene: NA; j_gene: TRBJ1-2; abundance: many; CDR3aa: CSARDPGKDGYTF; CDR3nt: TGCAGTGCTAGAGATCCAGGGAAGGATGGCTACACCTTC
v_gene: TRBV9; d_gene: TRBD1; j_gene: TRBJ1-2; abundance: many; CDR3aa: CASSVEGRQGNYGYTF; CDR3nt: TGTGCCAGCAGCGTAGAGGGCCGACAGGGGAACTATGGCTACACCTTC
v_gene: TRBV18; d_gene: NA; j_gene: TRBJ2-1; abundance: NA; CDR3aa: CASSPPPSDEQFF; CDR3nt: TGTGCCAGCTCACCACCGCCGTCAGACGAGCAGTTCTTC
v_gene: TRBV7-8; d_gene: TRBD1; j_gene: TRBJ2-7; abundance: few; CDR3aa: CASSPMIRDRAWEQYF; CDR3nt: TGTGCCAGCAGCCCAATGATCCGGGACAGGGCTTGGGAGCAGTACTTC
v_gene: TRBV20-1; d_gene: TRBD1; j_gene: TRBJ1-6; abundance: many; CDR3aa: CSASETGDSPLHF; CDR3nt: TGCAGTGCTAGCGAGACAGGGGATTCACCCCTCCACTTT
v_gene: TRBV20-1; d_gene: NA; j_gene: TRBJ2-1; abundance: few; CDR3aa: CSARDAGLNDNEQFF; CDR3nt: TGCAGTGCTAGAGATGCGGGGCTGAATGACAATGAGCAGTTCTTC
v_gene: TRBV12-3/TRBV12-4; d_gene: NA; j_gene: TRBJ1-5; abundance: many; CDR3aa: CASSLSADQPQHF; CDR3nt: TGTGCCAGCAGTTTAAGTGCGGATCAGCCCCAGCATTTT
v_gene: TRBV12-3/TRBV12-4; d_gene: NA; j_gene: TRBJ2-5; abundance: NA; CDR3aa: CASSVSRGRETQYF; CDR3nt: TGTGCCAGCAGTGTGTCGAGGGGCCGGGAGACCCAGTACTTC
v_gene: TRBV20-1; d_gene: NA; j_gene: TRBJ2-5; abundance: few; CDR3aa: CSARVAGETQYF; CDR3nt: TGCAGTGCTAGGGTTGCAGGAGAGACCCAGTACTTC
v_gene: TRBV12-3/TRBV12-4; d_gene: NA; j_gene: TRBJ2-2; abundance: many; CDR3aa: CASSPSRPPGELFF; CDR3nt: TGTGCCAGCAGTCCCTCTCGCCCGCCCGGGGAGCTGTTTTTT
v_gene: TRBV12-3/TRBV12-4; d_gene: NA; j_gene: TRBJ2-1; abundance: NA; CDR3aa: CASSLHGDEQFF; CDR3nt: TGTGCCAGCAGTCTTCATGGGGATGAGCAGTTCTTC
v_gene: TRBV7-2; d_gene: NA; j_gene: TRBJ2-7; abundance: few; CDR3aa: CASSLGRAITYEQYF; CDR3nt: TGTGCCAGCAGCTTAGGCAGGGCCATAACCTACGAGCAGTACTTC
v_gene: TRBV10-3; d_gene: NA; j_gene: TRBJ2-2; abundance: NA; CDR3aa: CAISGPSPTGELFF; CDR3nt: TGTGCCATCAGTGGGCCCTCACCGACCGGGGAGCTGTTTTTT
v_gene: TRBV20-1; d_gene: NA; j_gene: TRBJ1-6; abundance: many; CDR3aa: CSANPGSYNSPLHF; CDR3nt: TGCAGTGCAAACCCAGGGTCCTATAATTCACCCCTCCACTTT
v_gene: TRBV5-5; d_gene: TRBD1; j_gene: TRBJ2-6; abundance: NA; CDR3aa: CASSLADRKSSGANVLTF; CDR3nt: TGTGCCAGCAGCTTGGCGGACAGGAAGTCCTCTGGGGCCAACGTCCTGACTTTC
v_gene: TRBV29-1; d_gene: TRBD1; j_gene: TRBJ2-5; abundance: few; CDR3aa: CSVEVRDREETQYF; CDR3nt: TGCAGCGTTGAAGTGCGGGACAGGGAAGAGACCCAGTACTTC
v_gene: TRBV12-3/TRBV12-4; d_gene: NA; j_gene: TRBJ2-2; abundance: many; CDR3aa: CASSLELWGWNTGELFF; CDR3nt: TGTGCCAGCAGTTTAGAGTTGTGGGGGTGGAACACCGGGGAGCTGTTTTTT
v_gene: TRBV6-1; d_gene: TRBD1; j_gene: TRBJ2-2; abundance: NA; CDR3aa: CASSRSTGGLSGELFF; CDR3nt: TGTGCCAGCAGCCGCTCGACAGGGGGCCTGTCCGGGGAGCTGTTTTTT
v_gene: TRBV10-3; d_gene: TRBD1; j_gene: TRBJ2-1; abundance: many; CDR3aa: CAIGVGQVVTFGYNEQFF; CDR3nt: TGTGCCATCGGAGTGGGACAGGTTGTTACTTTCGGGTACAATGAGCAGTTCTTC
v_gene: TRBV24-1; d_gene: TRBD2; j_gene: TRBJ2-1; abundance: NA; CDR3aa: CATSDLSGGVHYEQFF; CDR3nt: TGTGCCACCAGTGATCTCAGCGGGGGGGTACACTATGAGCAGTTCTTC
v_gene: TRBV20-1; d_gene: NA; j_gene: TRBJ1-1; abundance: many; CDR3aa: CSARSRPDEAFF; CDR3nt: TGCAGTGCTAGGAGCCGGCCCGATGAAGCTTTCTTT
v_gene: TRBV29-1; d_gene: NA; j_gene: TRBJ2-7; abundance: many; CDR3aa: CSVGPGLREQYF; CDR3nt: TGCAGCGTTGGGCCAGGGCTTCGGGAGCAGTACTTC
v_gene: TRBV20-1; d_gene: TRBD2; j_gene: TRBJ2-1; abundance: NA; CDR3aa: CSATSGRDEQFF; CDR3nt: TGCAGTGCCACATCGGGGAGGGATGAGCAGTTCTTC
v_gene: TRBV5-1; d_gene: NA; j_gene: TRBJ2-2; abundance: many; CDR3aa: CASSLAGQGYTGELFF; CDR3nt: TGCGCCAGCAGCTTGGCCGGGCAGGGATACACCGGGGAGCTGTTTTTT
v_gene: TRBV28; d_gene: TRBD1; j_gene: TRBJ1-1; abundance: many; CDR3aa: CASSFPGTGGLAFF; CDR3nt: TGTGCCAGCAGTTTTCCCGGGACAGGGGGTTTGGCTTTCTTT
v_gene: TRBV20-1; d_gene: NA; j_gene: TRBJ2-5; abundance: few; CDR3aa: CSAPLGAGETQYF; CDR3nt: TGCAGTGCCCCCCTAGGGGCGGGGGAGACCCAGTACTTC
v_gene: TRBV18; d_gene: TRBD1; j_gene: TRBJ2-1; abundance: few; CDR3aa: CASSRKQGALYNEQFF; CDR3nt: TGTGCCAGCTCACGGAAACAGGGGGCGCTTTACAATGAGCAGTTCTTC
v_gene: TRBV12-3/TRBV12-4; d_gene: TRBD2; j_gene: TRBJ2-7; abundance: many; CDR3aa: CASSLQRGLYEQYF; CDR3nt: TGTGCCAGCAGTCTACAGCGGGGGCTCTACGAGCAGTACTTC
v_gene: TRBV20-1; d_gene: NA; j_gene: TRBJ2-2; abundance: many; CDR3aa: CSATRQDTGELFF; CDR3nt: TGCAGTGCTACCCGACAGGACACCGGGGAGCTGTTTTTT
v_gene: TRBV20-1; d_gene: TRBD1; j_gene: TRBJ2-4; abundance: few; CDR3aa: CSARRTGLAKNIQYF; CDR3nt: TGCAGTGCTAGGCGGACAGGGCTGGCCAAAAACATTCAGTACTTC
v_gene: TRBV29-1; d_gene: NA; j_gene: TRBJ2-1; abundance: many; CDR3aa: CSAQGGLERNEQFF; CDR3nt: TGCAGCGCGCAAGGGGGGCTGGAACGGAATGAGCAGTTCTTC
v_gene: TRBV7-6; d_gene: NA; j_gene: TRBJ2-7; abundance: few; CDR3aa: CASSSLDSSYEQYF; CDR3nt: TGTGCCAGCAGCTCCCTGGACAGCTCCTACGAGCAGTACTTC
v_gene: TRBV24-1; d_gene: TRBD1; j_gene: TRBJ2-7; abundance: NA; CDR3aa: CATGWDSSYEQYF; CDR3nt: TGTGCCACCGGATGGGACAGCTCCTACGAGCAGTACTTC
v_gene: TRBV12-3/TRBV12-4; d_gene: TRBD1; j_gene: TRBJ2-1; abundance: NA; CDR3aa: CASRGDRDGRNEQFF; CDR3nt: TGTGCCAGCAGGGGGGACAGGGACGGACGCAATGAGCAGTTCTTC
v_gene: TRBV5-5; d_gene: NA; j_gene: TRBJ2-5; abundance: NA; CDR3aa: CASSQTGDSQETQYF; CDR3nt: TGTGCCAGCAGCCAAACAGGGGACTCGCAAGAGACCCAGTACTTC
v_gene: TRBV29-1; d_gene: NA; j_gene: TRBJ2-1; abundance: many; CDR3aa: CSVRRVGRNEQFF; CDR3nt: TGCAGCGTTCGCAGGGTGGGGCGGAATGAGCAGTTCTTC
v_gene: TRBV29-1; d_gene: NA; j_gene: TRBJ2-5; abundance: NA; CDR3aa: CSAWTPGRETQYF; CDR3nt: TGCAGCGCTTGGACTCCTGGCCGGGAGACCCAGTACTTC
v_gene: TRBV20-1; d_gene: TRBD1; j_gene: TRBJ1-4; abundance: NA; CDR3aa: CSARSLGQGTNEKLFF; CDR3nt: TGCAGTGCTAGGTCGTTGGGACAGGGGACTAATGAAAAACTGTTTTTT
v_gene: TRBV6-5; d_gene: NA; j_gene: TRBJ1-5; abundance: few; CDR3aa: CASSYSMGSNQPQHF; CDR3nt: TGTGCCAGCAGTTACTCGATGGGTAGCAATCAGCCCCAGCATTTT